This entry lists 31 T cell receptor beta chains sequenced from one sample in a study of shared clonotypes between healthy human individuals. Sequencing was performed with immunoSEQ multiplex PCR; in TCRdb, only in-frame clones are kept and a portion is missing. The profile shows roughly 810,000 clones, 90% to 98% of them singletons. Naive CD8 cells comprised CD45RO-negative, CCR7-positively selected cells, excluding terminally differentiated effector memory CD45RA+ cells. Sequencing was done on a sample of naive CD8+ T cells sorted from blood. These TCRs come from a young man in good health.

The V call is TRBV28, the J call TRBJ1-5; tentatively, D is TRBD1 (6 bases). This CDR3 is built from 14 residues. Trimming took off 6 bases at V and 6 bases at J, with 15 bases between the two ends. The germline V gene encodes CDR1 MDHEN and CDR2 SYDVKM. For the CDR3, the DNA is TGTGCCAGCAGGCATACAGGGTTAGGTCAGCCCCAGCATTTT. It yields the protein CASRHTGLGQPQHF.

V is TRBV27 and J is TRBJ2-7, with 9 positions matching TRBD2. The CDR3 covers 14 residues. J lost 2 bases, V lost 3 bases, and 2 bases had no gene match. Germline CDR1 reads MNHEY; CDR2 reads SMNVEV (reference sequence). The CDR3 DNA reads TGTGCCAGCAGTTTGATAGCGGGAGCCTACGAGCAGTACTTC. The encoded protein is CASSLIAGAYEQYF.

This clone was observed a single time. Other DNA sequences in this sample translate to the same CDR3. The CDR3 region has the DNA TGCGCCAGCAGTGAGTACTCGACTTACGAGCAGTACTTC. It yields the protein CASSEYSTYEQYF. This rearrangement joins TRBV10-1 to TRBJ2-7; D is ambiguous. Germline V lookup: CDR1 WNHNN, CDR2 SYGVQD (reference sequence). The CDR3 contains 13 residues. With 1 base removed from V and 4 bases from J, the gap between germline ends came to 8 bases.

This clone has a single count. The genes are TRBV27 and TRBJ2-2; 10 bases fit TRBD1. The germline V gene has CDR1 MNHEY and CDR2 SMNVEV (reference sequence). The V segment lost 5 bases and the J segment 4 bases; nucleotides outside the gene matches: 4. The CDR3 has 15 residues. CDR3 in amino acids: CASSPTGGITGELFF. CDR3 sequence (DNA): TGTGCCAGCAGTCCGACAGGGGGCATCACCGGGGAGCTGTTTTTT.

The DNA of the CDR3 is TGTGCCAGTAGCCCTCAGGGAATCACTGAAGCTTTCTTT. This gives the protein CASSPQGITEAFF. The chain has TRBV19 and TRBJ1-1; maybe TRBD1 (5 bases). The V end lost 6 bases, the J end lost 4 bases, and 12 bases lay between the germline ends. CDR1 LNHDA and CDR2 SQIVND come from the germline V gene (reference sequence). The CDR3 has 13 residues. Using reference TRBV19 and TRBJ1-1 for the parts outside the CDR3, the full variable domain is DGGITQSPKYLFRKEGQNVTLSCEQNLNHDAMYWYRQDPGQGLRLIYYSQIVNDFQKGDIAEGYSVSREKKESFPLTVTSAQKNPTAFYLCASSPQGITEAFFGQGTRLTVV.

The gene calls are TRBV2 and TRBJ2-7; TRBD2 matches 8 bases. The CDR3 sequence is 15 residues long. The V and J ends lost 2 bases and 4 bases, in that order; junction bases with no gene match: 7. Germline CDR1 SNHLY, CDR2 FYNNEI. CDR3: CASSERAGGQYEQYF. As DNA, the CDR3 is TGTGCCAGCAGTGAAAGGGCGGGAGGCCAATACGAGCAGTACTTC.

In its sample, this clone was seen once. The chain is built from TRBV11-3 and TRBJ2-7, with 12 bases fitting TRBD1. The V gene's germline CDR1 is SGHNT and CDR2 YENEEA. The CDR3 contains 14 residues. V gave up 5 bases and J gave up 5 bases; unmatched junction bases: 4. The CDR3 DNA follows: TGTGCCAGCAGCGTCGGGACAGGGGGCGACGAGCAGTACTTC. Protein product: CASSVGTGGDEQYF.

This chain links TRBV7-9 with TRBJ2-5, with D uncertain. Germline CDR1 reads SEHNR; CDR2 reads FQNEAQ (reference sequence). The CDR3 totals 16 residues. V lost 7 bases, J lost 5 bases, and 23 bases lay in between. CDR3 nucleotides: TGTGCCAGCAACTCTCAGGAGTTGGCCCCCAGGGAGACCCAGTACTTC. The encoded protein is CASNSQELAPRETQYF.

V and J are TRBV19 and TRBJ2-7, with 8 bases that match TRBD2. Germline trimming cut 5 bases from V and 3 bases from J; bases unmatched to any gene: 9. There are 15 residues in the CDR3. Germline V gives CDR1 LNHDA, CDR2 SQIVND (reference sequence). This CDR3 is CASSPIAGPGYEQYF. CDR3 coding DNA: TGTGCCAGTAGTCCAATAGCGGGGCCGGGCTACGAGCAGTACTTC.

This chain connects TRBV5-1 to TRBJ2-2; unclear D gene. The length of the CDR3 is 15 residues. Germline V gives CDR1 SGHRS, CDR2 YFSETQ. V lost 3 bases and J lost 5, with 14 bases in between. CDR3 sequence (DNA): TGCGCCAGCAGCTCGGTGGATAGTGGGACCGGGGAGCTGTTTTTT. Its translation: CASSSVDSGTGELFF.

The chain combines TRBV2 with TRBJ1-5, with D possibly being TRBD1 (6 bases). The CDR3 length is 16 residues. The V gene lost 7 bases and the J gene lost 1 base, with 17 bases spanning the gap. From germline, CDR1 is SNHLY and CDR2 FYNNEI. CDR3 coding DNA: TGTGCCAGCAAACAGGGATCCCCAGGGAGCAATCAGCCCCAGCATTTT. Its protein is CASKQGSPGSNQPQHF. Full variable domain (missing parts from reference TRBV2 and TRBJ1-5): EPEVTQTPSHQVTQMGQEVILRCVPISNHLYFYWYRQILGQKVEFLVSFYNNEISEKSEIFDDQFSVERPDGSNFTLKIRSTKLEDSAMYFCASKQGSPGSNQPQHFGDGTRLSIL.

V is TRBV28 and J is TRBJ2-3, with D tentatively TRBD2 (5 bases). The CDR3 contains 15 residues. With 8 bases removed from V and 2 bases from J, the gap between germline ends came to 17 bases. Germline V gene lookup returns CDR1 MDHEN and CDR2 SYDVKM. CDR3 protein: CASHKPGTATDTQYF. DNA for the CDR3: TGTGCCAGCCACAAGCCGGGAACAGCCACAGATACGCAGTATTTT.

The chain is built from TRBV11-3 and TRBJ2-1, with D perhaps given as TRBD1 or TRBD2 (6 bases each). The germline CDR1 and CDR2 sequences are SGHNT and YENEEA. The V end was cut by 5 bases, the J end by 5 bases, with 22 bases between. The CDR3 runs to 17 residues. This CDR3 reads CASSGGGARTGNNEQFF. The DNA of the CDR3 is TGTGCCAGCAGCGGGGGCGGGGCTAGGACTGGAAACAATGAGCAGTTCTTC.

The chain recombines TRBV5-1 with TRBJ2-5; 8 bases line up with TRBD2. There are 17 residues in the CDR3. V lost 0 bases, J lost 5 bases, and 12 bases stayed unmatched. CDR1 and CDR2 (germline): SGHRS, YFSETQ. The CDR3 region has the DNA TGCGCCAGCAGCTTGGCCGAGACGGGAGGGCCTCGGGAGACCCAGTACTTC. The encoded protein is CASSLAETGGPRETQYF. The complete variable domain, with remaining parts taken from reference TRBV5-1 and TRBJ2-5, reads KAGVTQTPRYLIKTRGQQVTLSCSPISGHRSVSWYQQTPGQGLQFLFEYFSETQRNKGNFPGRFSGRQFSNSRSEMNVSTLELGDSALYLCASSLAETGGPRETQYFGPGTRLLVL.

V is TRBV5-6 and J is TRBJ1-5; D unclear. Trimming left V 1 base short and J 2 bases short, with 7 bases between. The CDR3 consists of 14 residues. Germline V lookup: CDR1 SGHDT, CDR2 YYEEEE. CDR3 coding DNA: TGTGCCAGCAGCTTGAGCGGTGGCAATCAGCCCCAGCATTTT. Translation: CASSLSGGNQPQHF.

The gene calls are TRBV7-8 and TRBJ1-5; D unresolved. The V end lost 1 base, the J end lost 6 bases, and 10 bases lay between the germline ends. Germline CDR1 is SGHVS and CDR2 is FQNEAQ. This CDR3 comprises 14 residues. The CDR3 nucleotides are TGTGCCAGCAGCTTAGTTCAGGAGGGTCAGCCCCAGCATTTT. It yields the protein CASSLVQEGQPQHF.

The chain recombines TRBV7-9 with TRBJ2-7; 8 bases agree with TRBD1. Germline values: CDR1 SEHNR, CDR2 FQNEAQ (reference sequence). The CDR3 has 14 residues. The ends lost 3 bases at V and 7 bases at J; junction bases unmatched: 8. In DNA form, the CDR3 reads TGTGCCAGCAGCTTCGGGACAGGATTTTTGGAGCAGTACTTC. Translating it yields CASSFGTGFLEQYF.

The rearrangement joins TRBV5-1 to TRBJ2-1; 8 bases fit TRBD1. The CDR3 length is 18 residues. The V gene's germline CDR1 is SGHRS and CDR2 YFSETQ. Trimming took 4 bases from V and 1 from J; bases not matched to a gene: 13. The CDR3 protein is CASSVTGTGFLSYNEQFF. The DNA for the CDR3 is TGCGCCAGCAGCGTAACCGGGACAGGATTCCTATCCTACAATGAGCAGTTCTTC.

The rearrangement links TRBV2 to TRBJ2-1, with 8 nucleotides matching TRBD2. Trimming took 4 bases from V and 5 from J; bases not matched to a gene: 13. The CDR3 is 17 amino acids. Germline V gives CDR1 SNHLY, CDR2 FYNNEI. Here the CDR3 reads CASSALAERVRDNEQFF. Here the CDR3 DNA reads TGTGCCAGCAGTGCACTAGCGGAAAGGGTACGGGACAATGAGCAGTTCTTC.

V gene TRBV11-2 combines with J gene TRBJ2-7; D unresolved. The germline V and J ends were trimmed by 3 bases and 5 bases, with 20 bases remaining between them. The CDR3 covers 16 residues. Per germline, CDR1 SGHAT and CDR2 FQNNGV. CDR3 sequence reads: CASSFDSTSTPDEQYF. CDR3 DNA: TGTGCCAGCAGCTTCGATAGTACGTCAACCCCCGACGAGCAGTACTTC.

The rearrangement uses TRBV19 and TRBJ1-1; no definite D call. Germline V gene data show CDR1 as LNHDA and CDR2 as SQIVND (reference sequence). The CDR3 consists of 11 residues. V dropped 6 bases and J dropped 6 bases, with 8 bases sitting between them. In DNA form, the CDR3 reads TGTGCCAGTAGCAGGAGTCCTGAAGCTTTCTTT. Protein sequence: CASSRSPEAFF. The whole variable domain, remainder taken from reference TRBV19 and TRBJ1-1, is DGGITQSPKYLFRKEGQNVTLSCEQNLNHDAMYWYRQDPGQGLRLIYYSQIVNDFQKGDIAEGYSVSREKKESFPLTVTSAQKNPTAFYLCASSRSPEAFFGQGTRLTVV.

This clone was recorded once. The rearrangement joins TRBV29-1 to TRBJ1-2, with 10 bases aligning to TRBD1. The germline V gene encodes CDR1 SQVTM and CDR2 ANQGSEA. V shed 7 bases and J 4 bases; nucleotides not matched to a gene: 6. The CDR3 is made up of 13 amino acids. This CDR3 reads CSARTGGPYGYTF. The CDR3 region has the DNA TGCAGCGCTCGGACAGGGGGACCCTATGGCTACACCTTC.

This sequence joins TRBV4-3 and TRBJ2-5, with D uncertain. With 0 bases removed from V and 1 base from J, the gap between germline ends came to 3 bases. Germline CDR1 reads LGHNA; CDR2 reads YSLEER. The CDR3 runs 13 residues. This CDR3 reads CASSQDLQETQYF. The CDR3 region has the DNA TGCGCCAGCAGCCAAGATCTCCAAGAGACCCAGTACTTC.

The chain recombines TRBV28 with TRBJ2-7; D is possibly TRBD2 (5 bases). V lost 10 bases, J lost 7 bases, and 14 bases lay in between. This CDR3 has 11 residues. The germline V gene encodes CDR1 MDHEN and CDR2 SYDVKM. DNA of the CDR3: TGTGCCACCCGGGGATTGAGAGAGCAGTACTTC. It specifies CATRGLREQYF.

The genes are TRBV7-3 and TRBJ2-1; no clear D. The CDR3 is 14 amino acids. V lost 5 bases and J 0 bases, leaving 8 bases between the germline ends. Germline V gives CDR1 SGHTA, CDR2 FQGTGA. The CDR3 sequence is CASSPSSSYNEQFF. In DNA, the CDR3 is TGTGCCAGCAGCCCCTCGAGCTCCTACAATGAGCAGTTCTTC.

J is TRBJ1-1 and V is TRBV28; tentatively, D is TRBD1 (6 bases). The length of the CDR3 is 14 residues. Germline CDR1 MDHEN, CDR2 SYDVKM. V was shortened by 6 bases and J by 8 bases, with 19 bases between the two germline ends. As DNA, the CDR3 is TGTGCCAGCAGCTCAAATGGTTTCGGGACAGAAGCTTTCTTT. Encoded protein: CASSSNGFGTEAFF.

The genes are TRBV29-1 and TRBJ2-1; 7 bases align to TRBD2. This CDR3 is built from 16 residues. Germline trimming cut 4 bases from V and 6 bases from J; bases unmatched to any gene: 15. Germline V gene data show CDR1 as SQVTM and CDR2 as ANQGSEA. The CDR3 coding sequence is TGCAGCGTTGTCACGCTAGCGGCCGTGTTGGGCAATGAGCAGTTCTTC. Translation gives CSVVTLAAVLGNEQFF.

The chain is built from TRBV11-2 and TRBJ1-1; D is unclear. Trimming took 2 bases from V and 6 from J, leaving 7 bases between them. This CDR3 region has 12 residues. Germline CDR1 reads SGHAT; CDR2 reads FQNNGV. CDR3 DNA sequence: TGTGCCAGCAGCTTACCCCATCCTGAAGCTTTCTTT. This gives the protein CASSLPHPEAFF.

The chain carries TRBV4-3 and TRBJ2-7; no firm D call. CDR1 and CDR2 (germline): LGHNA, YSLEER. CDR3 length: 15 amino acids. Trimming took 0 bases from V and 1 from J, leaving 10 bases between them. The CDR3 nucleotides are TGCGCCAGCAGCCAAGATAGGGTTATTTCCTACGAGCAGTACTTC. Its translation is CASSQDRVISYEQYF.

The chain couples TRBV4-1 to TRBJ2-3; TRBD2 aligns across 9 bases. The CDR3 totals 18 residues. The junction had 12 bases not matched to a gene; V was cut back by 0 bases and J by 5 bases. The germline gives CDR1 MGHRA, CDR2 YSYEKL. CDR3 region: CASSQDERLAGWEDTQYF. The CDR3 DNA reads TGCGCCAGCAGCCAAGATGAACGCCTAGCGGGATGGGAAGATACGCAGTATTTT.

The chain recombines TRBV7-9 with TRBJ2-7, with 7 bases matching TRBD1. This CDR3 comprises 14 residues. The J segment lost 0 bases and the V segment lost 5 bases, leaving 4 bases of the junction unmatched. From germline, CDR1 is SEHNR and CDR2 FQNEAQ (reference sequence). This CDR3 is CASSLQGTSYEQYF. In nucleotides, the CDR3 is TGTGCCAGCAGCCTACAGGGGACCTCCTACGAGCAGTACTTC.